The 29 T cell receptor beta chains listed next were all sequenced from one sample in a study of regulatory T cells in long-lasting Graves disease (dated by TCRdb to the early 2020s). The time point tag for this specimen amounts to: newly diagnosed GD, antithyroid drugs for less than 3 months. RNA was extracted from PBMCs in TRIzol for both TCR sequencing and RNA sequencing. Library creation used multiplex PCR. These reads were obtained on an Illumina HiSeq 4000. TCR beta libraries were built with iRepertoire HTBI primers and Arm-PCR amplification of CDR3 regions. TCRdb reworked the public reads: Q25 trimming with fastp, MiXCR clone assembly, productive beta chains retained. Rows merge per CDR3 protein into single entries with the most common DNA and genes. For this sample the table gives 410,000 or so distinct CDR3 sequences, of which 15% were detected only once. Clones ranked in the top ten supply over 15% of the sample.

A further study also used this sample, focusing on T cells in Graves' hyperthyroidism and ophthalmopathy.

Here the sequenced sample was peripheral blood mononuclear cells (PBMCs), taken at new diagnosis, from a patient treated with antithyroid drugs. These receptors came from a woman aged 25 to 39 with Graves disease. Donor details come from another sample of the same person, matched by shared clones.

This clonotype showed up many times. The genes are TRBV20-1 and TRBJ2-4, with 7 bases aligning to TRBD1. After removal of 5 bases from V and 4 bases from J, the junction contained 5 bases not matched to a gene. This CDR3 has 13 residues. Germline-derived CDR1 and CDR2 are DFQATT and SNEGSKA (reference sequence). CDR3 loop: CSAPGTAKNIQYF. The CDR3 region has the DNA TGCAGTGCTCCCGGGACAGCGAAAAACATTCAGTACTTC.

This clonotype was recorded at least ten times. CDR3: CASSEAPEYGYTF. The CDR3 nucleotides are TGTGCCAGCAGTGAAGCCCCAGAGTATGGCTACACCTTC. This chain joins TRBV6-2 or TRBV6-3 and TRBJ1-2; D not certain. V lost 5 bases and J 5 bases, leaving 12 bases between the germline ends. CDR1 MNHEY and CDR2 SVGEGT come from the germline V gene. The CDR3 covers 13 residues.

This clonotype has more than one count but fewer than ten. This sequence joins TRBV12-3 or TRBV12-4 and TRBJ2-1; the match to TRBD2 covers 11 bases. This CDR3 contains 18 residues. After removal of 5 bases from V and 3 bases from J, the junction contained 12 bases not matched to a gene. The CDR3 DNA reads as TGTGCCAGCAGTCCTACATCTCCGGGACTAGCGGTCTACAATGAGCAGTTCTTC. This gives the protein CASSPTSPGLAVYNEQFF.

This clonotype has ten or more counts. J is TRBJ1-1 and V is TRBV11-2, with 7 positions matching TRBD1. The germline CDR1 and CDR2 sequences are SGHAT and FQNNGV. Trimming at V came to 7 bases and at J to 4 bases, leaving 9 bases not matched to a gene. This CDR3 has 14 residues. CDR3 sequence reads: CASNEQGSGTEAFF. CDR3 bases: TGTGCCAGCAATGAACAGGGGAGTGGCACTGAAGCTTTCTTT.

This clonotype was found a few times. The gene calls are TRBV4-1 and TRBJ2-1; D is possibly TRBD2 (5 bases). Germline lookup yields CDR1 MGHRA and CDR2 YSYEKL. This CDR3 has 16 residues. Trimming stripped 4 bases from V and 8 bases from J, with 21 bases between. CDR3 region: CASSRKSTALGDEQFF. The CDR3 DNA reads TGCGCCAGCAGCCGAAAGTCTACAGCCTTGGGAGATGAGCAGTTCTTC.

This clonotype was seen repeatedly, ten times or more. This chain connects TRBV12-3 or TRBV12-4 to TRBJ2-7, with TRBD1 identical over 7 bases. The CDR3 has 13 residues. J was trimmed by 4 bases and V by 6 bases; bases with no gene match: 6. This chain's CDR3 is CASRAGGSYEQYF. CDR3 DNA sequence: TGTGCCAGCAGAGCAGGGGGTTCTTACGAGCAGTACTTC.

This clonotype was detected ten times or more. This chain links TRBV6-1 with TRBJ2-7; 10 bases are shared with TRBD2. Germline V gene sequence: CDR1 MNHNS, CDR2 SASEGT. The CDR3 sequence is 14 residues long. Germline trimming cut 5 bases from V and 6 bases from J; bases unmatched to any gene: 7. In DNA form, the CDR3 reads TGTGCCAGCAGTAGGACTAGCGGAAGCCCCGAGCAGTACTTC. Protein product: CASSRTSGSPEQYF.

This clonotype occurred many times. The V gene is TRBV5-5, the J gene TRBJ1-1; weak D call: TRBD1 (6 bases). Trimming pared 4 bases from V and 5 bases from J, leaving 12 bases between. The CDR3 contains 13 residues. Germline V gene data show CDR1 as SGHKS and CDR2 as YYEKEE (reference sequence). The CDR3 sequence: CASSQPGATEAFF. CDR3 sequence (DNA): TGTGCCAGCAGCCAGCCGGGGGCGACTGAAGCTTTCTTT.

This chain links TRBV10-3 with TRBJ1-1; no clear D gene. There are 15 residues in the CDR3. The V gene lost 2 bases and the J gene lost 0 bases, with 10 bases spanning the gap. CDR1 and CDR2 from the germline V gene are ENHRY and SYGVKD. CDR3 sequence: CAISESGRMNTEAFF. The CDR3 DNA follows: TGTGCCATCAGTGAGAGCGGCAGGATGAACACTGAAGCTTTCTTT.

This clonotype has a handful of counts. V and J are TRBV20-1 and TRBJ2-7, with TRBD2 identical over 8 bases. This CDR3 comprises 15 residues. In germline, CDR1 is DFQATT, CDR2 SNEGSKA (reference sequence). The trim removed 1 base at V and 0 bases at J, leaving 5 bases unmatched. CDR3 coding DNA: TGCAGTGCTAGAGTACGCGGGACTAGCTCCTACGAGCAGTACTTC. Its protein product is CSARVRGTSSYEQYF.

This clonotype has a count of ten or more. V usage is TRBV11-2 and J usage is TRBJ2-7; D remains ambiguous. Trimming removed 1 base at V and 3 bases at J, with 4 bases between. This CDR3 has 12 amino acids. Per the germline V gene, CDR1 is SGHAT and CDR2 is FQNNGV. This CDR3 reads CASSLVLYEQYF. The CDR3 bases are TGTGCCAGCAGCTTAGTTCTCTACGAGCAGTACTTC.

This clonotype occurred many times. The CDR3 coding sequence is TGTGCCAGCAGCTTAGCCGGGACAGCGAACACCGGGGAGCTGTTTTTT. It yields the protein CASSLAGTANTGELFF. The chain employs TRBV7-9 and TRBJ2-2, with TRBD1 matching over 7 bases. V trimming: 0 bases; J trimming: 0 bases; junction bases outside the gene matches: 1. The germline gives CDR1 SEHNR, CDR2 FQNEAQ (reference sequence). CDR3 length equals 16 residues. Looking up the rest from reference TRBV7-9 and TRBJ2-2 gives the full variable domain: DTGVSQNPRHKITKRGQNVTFRCDPISEHNRLYWYRQTLGQGPEFLTYFQNEAQLEKSRLLSDRFSAERPKGSFSTLEIQRTEQGDSAMYLCASSLAGTANTGELFFGEGSRLTVL.

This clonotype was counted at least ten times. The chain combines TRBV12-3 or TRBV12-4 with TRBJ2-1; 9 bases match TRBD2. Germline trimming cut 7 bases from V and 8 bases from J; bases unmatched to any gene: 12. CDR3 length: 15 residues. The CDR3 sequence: CASKSQGLARDEQFF. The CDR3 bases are TGTGCCAGCAAGAGTCAGGGACTAGCTAGGGATGAGCAGTTCTTC.

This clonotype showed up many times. The CDR3 here is CASSQDNNSGNTIYF. The CDR3 bases are TGTGCCAGCAGTCAGGACAACAACTCTGGAAACACCATATATTTT. The chain is built from TRBV12-3 or TRBV12-4 and TRBJ1-3, with D perhaps TRBD1 (5 bases). The CDR3 length is 15 residues. Trimming shortened V by 5 bases and J by 0 bases, and 11 bases separated the two germline ends.

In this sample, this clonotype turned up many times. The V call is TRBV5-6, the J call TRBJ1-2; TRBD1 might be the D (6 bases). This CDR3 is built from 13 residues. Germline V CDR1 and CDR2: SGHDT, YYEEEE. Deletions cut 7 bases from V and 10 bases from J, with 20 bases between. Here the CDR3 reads CASDSRGRQDYTF. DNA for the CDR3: TGTGCCAGCGATTCGAGGGGAAGACAGGACTACACCTTC.

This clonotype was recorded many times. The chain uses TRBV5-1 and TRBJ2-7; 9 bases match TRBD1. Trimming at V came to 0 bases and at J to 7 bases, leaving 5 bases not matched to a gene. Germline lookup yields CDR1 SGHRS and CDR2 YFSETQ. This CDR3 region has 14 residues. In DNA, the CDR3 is TGCGCCAGCAGCTTGGGACAGGGGGATGCGGAGCAGTACTTC. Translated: CASSLGQGDAEQYF.

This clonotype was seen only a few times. The CDR3 coding sequence is TGCAGCGTTGAACAGCGTCGCCTAGCCAAAAACATTCAGTACTTC. Its translation: CSVEQRRLAKNIQYF. The chain combines TRBV29-1 with TRBJ2-4; D gene ambiguous. The CDR3 runs to 15 residues. V lost 2 bases and J 0 bases, leaving 11 bases between the germline ends. Per germline, CDR1 SQVTM and CDR2 ANQGSEA.

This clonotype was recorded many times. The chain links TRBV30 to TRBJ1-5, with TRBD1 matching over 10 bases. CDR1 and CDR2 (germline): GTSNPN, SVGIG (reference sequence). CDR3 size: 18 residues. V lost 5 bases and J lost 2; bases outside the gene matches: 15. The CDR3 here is CAWAKGKTGTGGNQPQHF. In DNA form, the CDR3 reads TGTGCCTGGGCCAAAGGAAAGACCGGGACAGGGGGCAATCAGCCCCAGCATTTT.

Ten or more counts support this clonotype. CDR3 in DNA: TGTGCCAGCGGGGCCTCACAGGACTTCGAGCAGTACTTC. It is translated as CASGASQDFEQYF. The rearrangement uses TRBV2 and TRBJ2-7; D may correspond to TRBD1 or TRBD2 (5 bases each). The CDR3 length is 13 residues. V was clipped by 8 bases and J by 6 bases, with 17 bases between them. Germline lookup yields CDR1 SNHLY and CDR2 FYNNEI. Complete variable domain (other parts from reference TRBV2 and TRBJ2-7): EPEVTQTPSHQVTQMGQEVILRCVPISNHLYFYWYRQILGQKVEFLVSFYNNEISEKSEIFDDQFSVERPDGSNFTLKIRSTKLEDSAMYFCASGASQDFEQYFGPGTRLTVT.

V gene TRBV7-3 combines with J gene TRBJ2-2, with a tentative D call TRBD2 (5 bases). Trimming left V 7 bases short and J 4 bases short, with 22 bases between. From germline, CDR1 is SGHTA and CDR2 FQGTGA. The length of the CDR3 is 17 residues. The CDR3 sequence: CASIQTSAEPSTGELFF. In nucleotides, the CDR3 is TGTGCCAGCATCCAAACCTCAGCGGAACCGAGCACCGGGGAGCTGTTTTTT.

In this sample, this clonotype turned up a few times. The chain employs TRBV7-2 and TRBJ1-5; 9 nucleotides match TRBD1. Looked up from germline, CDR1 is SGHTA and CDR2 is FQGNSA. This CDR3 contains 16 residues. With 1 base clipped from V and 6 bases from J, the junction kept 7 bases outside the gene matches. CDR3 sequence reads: CASSLEGTGLGQPQHF. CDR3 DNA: TGTGCCAGCAGCTTAGAGGGGACAGGGCTAGGTCAGCCCCAGCATTTT.

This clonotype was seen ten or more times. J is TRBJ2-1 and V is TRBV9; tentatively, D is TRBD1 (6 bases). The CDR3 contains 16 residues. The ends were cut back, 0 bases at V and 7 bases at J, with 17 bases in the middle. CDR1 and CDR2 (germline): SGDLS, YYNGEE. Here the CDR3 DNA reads TGTGCCAGCAGCGTAGCGGGACAATCCTTCTTGAATGAGCAGTTCTTC. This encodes CASSVAGQSFLNEQFF. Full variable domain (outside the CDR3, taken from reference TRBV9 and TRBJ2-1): DSGVTQTPKHLITATGQRVTLRCSPRSGDLSVYWYQQSLDQGLQFLIQYYNGEERAKGNILERFSAQQFPDLHSELNLSSLELGDSALYFCASSVAGQSFLNEQFFGPGTRLTVL.

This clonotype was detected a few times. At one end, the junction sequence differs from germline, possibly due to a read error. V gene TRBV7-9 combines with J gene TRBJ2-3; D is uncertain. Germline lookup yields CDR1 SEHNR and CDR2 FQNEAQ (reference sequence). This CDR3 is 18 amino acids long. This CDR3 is CASSFEVRDSSPTDTRYF. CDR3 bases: TGTGCCAGCAGCTTTGAAGTACGCGATTCCTCCCCCACAGATACGCGGTATTTT. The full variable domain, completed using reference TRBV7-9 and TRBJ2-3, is DTGVSQNPRHKITKRGQNVTFRCDPISEHNRLYWYRQTLGQGPEFLTYFQNEAQLEKSRLLSDRFSAERPKGSFSTLEIQRTEQGDSAMYLCASSFEVRDSSPTDTRYFGPGTRLTVL.

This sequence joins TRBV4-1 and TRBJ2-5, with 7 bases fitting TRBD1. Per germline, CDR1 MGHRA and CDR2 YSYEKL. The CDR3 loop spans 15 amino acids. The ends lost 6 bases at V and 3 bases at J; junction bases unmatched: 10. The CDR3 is CASRQTPGQEETQYF. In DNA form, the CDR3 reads TGCGCCAGCAGACAAACACCTGGACAGGAAGAGACCCAGTACTTC.

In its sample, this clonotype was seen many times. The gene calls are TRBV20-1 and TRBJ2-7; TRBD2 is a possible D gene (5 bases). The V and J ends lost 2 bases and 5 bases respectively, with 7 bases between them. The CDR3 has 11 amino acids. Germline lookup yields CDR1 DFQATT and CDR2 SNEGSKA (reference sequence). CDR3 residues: CSARPGDEQYF. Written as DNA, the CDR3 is TGCAGTGCTAGACCCGGGGACGAGCAGTACTTC.

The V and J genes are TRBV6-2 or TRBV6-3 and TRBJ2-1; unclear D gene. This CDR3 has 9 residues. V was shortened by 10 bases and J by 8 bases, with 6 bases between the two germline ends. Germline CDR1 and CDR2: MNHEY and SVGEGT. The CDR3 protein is CATVHEQFF. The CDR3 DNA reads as TGTGCCACGGTCCATGAGCAGTTCTTC.

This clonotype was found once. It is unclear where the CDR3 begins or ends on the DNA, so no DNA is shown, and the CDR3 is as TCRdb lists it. CDR3 amino acids: CASSFYICSPRLAGVHEQYF. The V and J genes are TRBV7-3 and TRBJ2-7; the DNA was not compared with TRBD2, the D call given in the table. The CDR3 is 20 amino acids long, termini counted. Germline CDR1 reads SGHTA; CDR2 reads FQGTGA.

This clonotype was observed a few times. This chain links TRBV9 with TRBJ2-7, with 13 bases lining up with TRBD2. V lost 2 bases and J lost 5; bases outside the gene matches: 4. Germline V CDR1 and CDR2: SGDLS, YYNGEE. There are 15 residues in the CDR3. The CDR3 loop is CASSVTSGRNHEQYF. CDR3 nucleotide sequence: TGTGCCAGCAGCGTGACTAGCGGGAGGAATCACGAGCAGTACTTC.

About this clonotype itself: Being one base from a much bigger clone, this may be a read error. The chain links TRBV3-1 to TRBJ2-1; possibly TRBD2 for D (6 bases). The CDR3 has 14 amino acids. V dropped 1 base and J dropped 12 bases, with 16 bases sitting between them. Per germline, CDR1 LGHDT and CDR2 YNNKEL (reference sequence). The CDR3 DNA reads TGTGCCAGCAGCCAAGCGGGACTTTCCGGCAGGCAGTTCTTC. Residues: CASSQAGLSGRQFF.